This TCR beta chain was captured in a study of graft-versus-host responses after intestinal transplantation. On the study more broadly: Following induction with anti-thymocyte globulin, all recipients were given tacrolimus and steroids for around three years. Findings and limits, study-wide: The authors found GvH clones in recipient marrow, some appearing first in ileum or blood.

V lost 5 bases, J lost 5 bases, and 22 bases lay in between. This CDR3 has 16 amino acids. Germline values: CDR1 SGHKS, CDR2 YYEKEE (reference sequence). Points on this clone: As yet, its antigen is unknown.

The repertoire was sequenced with immunoSEQ multiplex PCR; TCRdb's copy has only in-frame clones and lacks some. Altogether 81,000 or so clones are present, 85% to 95% being singletons, with the ten largest covering around 1.1%. V gene TRBV5-5 combines with J gene TRBJ2-5; D might be TRBD2 (5 bases). The clonotype comes from a human donor who was the organ donor for an intestinal transplant. The specimen was unstimulated CD8+ T cells sorted from spleen or lymph node cells, collected before transplant. The CDR3 region is CASSYIPEGSGETQYF. The CDR3 DNA sequence: TGTGCCAGCAGTTACATTCCTGAGGGATCGGGGGAGACCCAGTACTTC.